This T cell receptor (beta chain) originates from a study of blood T cell repertoires in COVID-19 (dated by TCRdb to the early 2020s). With respect to the entire study: Samples covering the acute and convalescent phases of COVID-19 were provided by collaborators in the United States, Italy and Spain. The material from the prospective study consisted of cDNA or gDNA derived from T cells, B-cell-depleted T cells, or PBMCs. Subjects who had been exposed to COVID-19, were actively infected with it, or had recovered from it provided the deeply sampled blood TCRbeta repertoires that made up the dataset. A freely available public database, intended as a resource for researchers studying the immune response to SARS-CoV-2, is where the repertoires were released. The samples were drawn from two sources: the first 160 participants of the ongoing ImmuneRACE study, and about 1,300 subjects contributed by 6 global collaborators. The sample metadata nearly always contained a de-identified subject ID, COVID-19 status, age in years and sex. HLA class I and class II types, where available, came from metadata supplied by the sample provider rather than from assay-based typing.

Samples from volunteer blood donors who had recovered from COVID-19 were contributed by a second Seattle source. Each collaborating institution followed its own protocols to collect whole blood in K2EDTA tubes. For TCRbeta analysis, collaborators shipped samples as frozen whole blood, isolated PBMCs, or DNA extracted from either of those sample types. Counted from cysteine to phenylalanine, this CDR3 has 14 amino acids. Only the CDR3 DNA is retained, 42 bases long and in frame from the first base. The CDR1 and CDR2 encoded by the germline V gene are SGHRS and YFSETQ. V lost 4 bases and J lost 7 bases, and the count of bases not matched to a germline gene is 10. The study at large found these results: Clinical and demographic metadata were provided uncurated, with the amount varying by source and participant.

In regard to this clone: The antigen this receptor binds is unknown. Base-call qualities are not available, and no considerably larger clone is one nucleotide away.

TCRbeta CDR3 regions were amplified from genomic DNA by means of the immunoSEQ Assay, a bias-controlled multiplex PCR. The original pipeline was this. Nucleated cell counts per sample were estimated from amplification of reference gene primers within the assay. Sequence reads were collapsed and filtered to measure the absolute abundance of every unique TCRbeta CDR3 rearrangement. Productive Simpson clonality was computed per sample as the square root of Simpson's diversity index over productive rearrangements. TCRdb retrieved this table from immuneACCESS and kept in-frame rearrangements only. Not all clones are present; in checked studies, unresolved V genes account for under half, and no reason is known for the remainder. D and trimming were read from the DNA, whereas the V and J calls and clone size are those reported in that table. This sample holds approximately 250,000 clones; roughly 82% were observed only once. The ten largest account for around 2.5% of the sample.

Recombination linked TRBV5-1 to TRBJ2-7, with 8 central nucleotides matching TRBD1. Sequenced material: peripheral blood. The TCR sequence derives from a man between 40 and 49 years old who had recovered from COVID-19. The CDR3 region has the sequence CASSLGTGGVEQYF. The nucleotide sequence is given as TGCGCCAGCAGCCTCGGGACAGGCGGGGTGGAGCAGTACTTC.